This T cell receptor beta chain was recorded in a study of neoadjuvant anti-PD-1 for oral cavity cancer. Study-wide context: Non-progressing patients received a fourth nivolumab dose near day 43, then surgery on days 50-56.

The CDR3 length is 18 residues. Germline CDR1 MGHRA, CDR2 YSYEKL. V lost 1 base, J lost 0 bases, and 6 bases stayed unmatched. Sequenced by immunoSEQ multiplex PCR; TCRdb stores in-frame clones only, minus some. The repertoire holds some 15,000 clones, with 76% as singletons. The study, taken as a whole, reports: Each response group had just three patients in TCR analyses.

Noted time point: after neoadjuvant nivolumab, at surgical resection. In the case of this clone: Antigen specificity is unknown.

This chain connects TRBV4-1 to TRBJ2-3; 11 nucleotides agree with TRBD2. The sequence derives from a person between 40 and 80 years old with oral cavity squamous cell carcinoma. The sample in question was PBMCs, obtained after nivolumab (anti-PD-1) treatment. The CDR3 DNA sequence: TGCGCCAGCAGCCAAGTTATAGCGGGAGGGCCCAGCACAGATACGCAGTATTTT. Translation gives CASSQVIAGGPSTDTQYF.